What follows are 4 T cell receptor beta chains derived from one specimen sequenced in a study of blood T cell repertoires in COVID-19. TCRdb's copy holds only in-frame clones and misses some; the assay was immunoSEQ multiplex PCR. The repertoire has approximately 140,000 clones, roughly four fifths of them found once; the top ten carry 2.4%. Sequenced input: PBMCs or T cells enriched from blood (not recorded which). These receptor sequences come from a man in his forties with acute COVID-19.

The chain has TRBV28 and TRBJ1-5, with unresolved D. Germline assignment: CDR1 MDHEN and CDR2 SYDVKM. The CDR3 is 12 amino acids. Deletions cut 7 bases from V and 15 bases from J, with 19 bases between. The CDR3 DNA is TGTGCCAGCAATACCGGGTCATCCGGGTGGCATTTT. Its translation: CASNTGSSGWHF.

The CDR3 nucleotides are TGTGCCAGCAGCTTGGGACAGGGAGACGAGCAGTACTTC. Its protein product is CASSLGQGDEQYF. V gene TRBV11-3 combines with J gene TRBJ2-7, with 9 bases lining up with TRBD1. CDR1 is SGHNT and CDR2 is YENEEA in the germline V gene. The trim removed 3 bases at V and 5 bases at J, leaving 2 bases unmatched. The CDR3 covers 13 residues.

This clone was seen more than once but under ten times. The CDR3 loop is CASSLIGALYEQYF. The DNA of the CDR3 is TGTGCCAGCAGCTTAATAGGGGCACTCTACGAGCAGTACTTC. The V and J genes are TRBV7-2 and TRBJ2-7, with D possibly being TRBD1 (5 bases). V was pared by 2 bases and J by 3 bases, with 11 bases between. From germline, CDR1 is SGHTA and CDR2 FQGNSA. This CDR3 comprises 14 residues.

The chain uses TRBV4-1 and TRBJ1-2, with 7 bases identical to TRBD1. Per germline, CDR1 MGHRA and CDR2 YSYEKL. The trim removed 0 bases at V and 4 bases at J, leaving 8 bases unmatched. The CDR3 contains 16 residues. CDR3 bases: TGCGCCAGCAGCCAAGATTTCCCAGGGGGACCCTATGGCTACACCTTC. It codes for CASSQDFPGGPYGYTF.